The 24 T cell receptor beta chains below come from one sample, sequenced in a study of human T cells and chemical hapten exposure. Sample time point: patch test 2, 6 weeks after DPC sensitization. Treatment defined: therapeutic diphenylcyclopropenone sensitization with weekly scalp DPC. TCRdb recomputed calls from the RACE reads with MiXCR, one row per CDR3 protein. Among approximately 85,000 distinct CDR3 sequences, roughly 10% were seen once, and the ten largest hold about 2.3%. The sequencing here drew on whole blood, taken in connection with sensitization to the hapten diphenylcyclopropenone (DPC). The source of these receptors is a young woman with alopecia areata. Some clones in this sample may be carry-over from other donors' samples.

On this clonotype itself: One end of the junction is discordant with germline, which a read error may explain. CDR3 coding DNA: TGTGCCAGCAGCCACAAGGGGGACAGGCTTTCCTTC. Its protein product is CASSHKGDRLSF. The rearrangement links TRBV27 to TRBJ2-5; 8 nucleotides line up with TRBD1. This CDR3 has 12 residues. Per germline, CDR1 MNHEY and CDR2 SMNVEV (reference sequence).

In regard to this clonotype: This may arise from a read error, as a much more abundant clone is one base away. V usage is TRBV5-6 and J usage is TRBJ2-4, with 9 bases matching TRBD1. The CDR3 runs to 15 residues. Germline V gives CDR1 SGHDT, CDR2 YYEEEE. Trimming cost V 5 bases and J 4 bases; bases outside gene matches: 7. The CDR3 spells CASSWTGVSKNIQYF. The DNA for the CDR3 is TGTGCCAGCAGTTGGACAGGGGTTTCGAAAAACATTCAGTACTTC. Full variable domain (outside the CDR3, taken from reference TRBV5-6 and TRBJ2-4): DAGVTQSPTHLIKTRGQQVTLRCSPKSGHDTVSWYQQALGQGPQFIFQYYEEEERQRGNFPDRFSGHQFPNYSSELNVNALLLGDSALYLCASSWTGVSKNIQYFGAGTRLSVL.

This clonotype was detected many times. This rearrangement joins TRBV11-2 to TRBJ2-1; D remains ambiguous. V was pared by 5 bases and J by 4 bases, with 9 bases between. From germline, CDR1 is SGHAT and CDR2 FQNNGV. The CDR3 runs to 13 residues. The CDR3 nucleotides read TGTGCCAGCAGCCCCCGACGGTACAATGAGCAGTTCTTC. Protein sequence: CASSPRRYNEQFF. The whole variable domain, filled in from reference TRBV11-2 and TRBJ2-1, reads EAGVAQSPRYKIIEKRQSVAFWCNPISGHATLYWYQQILGQGPKLLIQFQNNGVVDDSQLPKDRFSAERLKGVDSTLKIQPAKLEDSAVYLCASSPRRYNEQFFGPGTRLTVL.

This clonotype was counted only a few times. The chain combines TRBV12-3 or TRBV12-4 with TRBJ2-2; 9 bases align to TRBD2. The trim removed 2 bases at V and 6 bases at J, leaving 10 bases unmatched. The CDR3 sequence is 17 residues long. In nucleotides, the CDR3 is TGTGCCAGCAGTTTAAATTTGGGCAGCGGGGGGTCCGGGGAGCTGTTTTTT. It encodes CASSLNLGSGGSGELFF.

This clonotype was seen many times. The chain carries TRBV27 and TRBJ1-5; D gene unclear. CDR3 length: 11 amino acids. CDR1 is MNHEY, CDR2 SMNVEV, per germline (reference sequence). V dropped 2 bases and J dropped 9 bases, with 5 bases sitting between them. The CDR3 loop reads CASSLRGPQHF. CDR3 coding DNA: TGTGCCAGCAGTTTACGGGGGCCCCAGCATTTT.

In this sample, this clonotype turned up many times. The V call is TRBV11-3, the J call TRBJ2-7; TRBD1 matches at 9 bases. CDR1 and CDR2 (germline): SGHNT, YENEEA. This CDR3 region has 16 residues. V was clipped by 1 base and J by 5 bases; unmatched bases: 9. The CDR3 loop is CASSLGGRTGAHEQYF. The CDR3 DNA reads TGTGCCAGCAGCTTAGGGGGTCGGACAGGGGCCCACGAGCAGTACTTC.

Many counts were recorded for this clonotype. CDR3 amino acids: CSARDTAPSPLHF. The CDR3 bases are TGCAGTGCTAGGGACACCGCTCCATCACCCCTCCACTTT. V is TRBV20-1 and J is TRBJ1-6, with D possibly being TRBD1 (5 bases). Between the trimmed V and J ends, which lost 3 bases and 10 bases, there was a span of 13 bases. CDR3 length equals 13 residues. Germline CDR1 DFQATT, CDR2 SNEGSKA (reference sequence).

This clonotype occurred a few times. The chain employs TRBV20-1 and TRBJ1-1; 11 bases match TRBD1. The V gene's germline CDR1 is DFQATT and CDR2 SNEGSKA (reference sequence). The CDR3 contains 15 residues. The V and J ends lost 7 bases and 5 bases, in that order; junction bases with no gene match: 12. The CDR3 DNA follows: TGCAGTGGACCACCGGGACAGGGGGAGAGGACTGAAGCTTTCTTT. This sequence encodes CSGPPGQGERTEAFF.

This clonotype was seen ten or more times. This chain links TRBV3-1 with TRBJ2-3; D unclear. Germline values: CDR1 LGHDT, CDR2 YNNKEL (reference sequence). Trimming cost V 3 bases and J 0 bases, with 19 bases left between them. This CDR3 region has 18 residues. The CDR3 coding sequence is TGTGCCAGCAGCCATCGCCCCGACCCGCCAACTAGCACAGATACGCAGTATTTT. Amino acids: CASSHRPDPPTSTDTQYF.

This clonotype has a count of ten or more. This chain joins TRBV28 and TRBJ2-5; TRBD1 agrees at 10 bases. There are 16 residues in the CDR3. Per the germline V gene, CDR1 is MDHEN and CDR2 is SYDVKM. The V segment lost 1 base and the J segment 5 bases; nucleotides outside the gene matches: 7. The chain's CDR3 is CASSLYRTGGYETQYF. The CDR3 nucleotides read TGTGCCAGCAGTTTATACCGGACAGGGGGGTACGAGACCCAGTACTTC.

This clonotype was found many times. The chain is built from TRBV6-4 and TRBJ2-2; no definite D call. V dropped 3 bases and J dropped 0 bases, with 8 bases sitting between them. This CDR3 comprises 15 residues. The V gene's germline CDR1 is MRHNA and CDR2 SNTAGT. CDR3 DNA: TGTGCCAGCAGTGAGGGCCCCACGAACACCGGGGAGCTGTTTTTT. Protein: CASSEGPTNTGELFF.

This clonotype was detected many times. The V call is TRBV20-1, the J call TRBJ2-7, with 8 bases lining up with TRBD2. CDR1 DFQATT and CDR2 SNEGSKA come from the germline V gene (reference sequence). J was trimmed by 3 bases and V by 1 base; bases with no gene match: 17. This CDR3 comprises 18 residues. The CDR3 sequence is CSARGGGTSSSNRYEQYF. The CDR3 nucleotides are TGCAGTGCTAGAGGGGGAGGGACTAGTTCCTCCAATCGCTACGAGCAGTACTTC.

This clonotype was detected ten times or more. The chain recombines TRBV12-3 or TRBV12-4 with TRBJ2-7; TRBD2 might be the D (5 bases). The CDR3 totals 14 residues. Trimming removed 2 bases at V and 3 bases at J, with 11 bases between. As DNA, the CDR3 is TGTGCCAGCAGTTTACGGCGGGCGAGCTACGAGCAGTACTTC. Residues: CASSLRRASYEQYF.

The chain joins TRBV20-1 to TRBJ2-7, with TRBD2 identical over 7 bases. This CDR3 has 13 amino acids. V was pared by 4 bases and J by 0 bases, with 3 bases of the junction left unmatched. CDR1 is DFQATT, CDR2 SNEGSKA, per germline (reference sequence). The CDR3 nucleotides are TGCAGTGCTATGTGGGGGGGCTCCTACGAGCAGTACTTC. This codes for CSAMWGGSYEQYF.

This clonotype has at least ten counts. The rearrangement links TRBV29-1 to TRBJ2-5; D ambiguous. The germline V and J ends were trimmed by 6 bases and 5 bases, with 13 bases remaining between them. Germline V CDR1 and CDR2: SQVTM, ANQGSEA. The CDR3 runs to 12 residues. The CDR3 is CSVPRTSETQYF. The CDR3 coding sequence is TGCAGCGTCCCCAGGACCAGCGAGACCCAGTACTTC.

This clonotype was counted many times. The chain combines TRBV11-2 with TRBJ2-3; unclear D gene. Trimming took 3 bases from V and 6 from J, leaving 4 bases between them. CDR3 length: 11 amino acids. Germline assignment: CDR1 SGHAT and CDR2 FQNNGV. CDR3 in amino acids: CASSFRDTQYF. The CDR3 DNA is TGTGCCAGCAGCTTCAGGGATACGCAGTATTTT.

This clonotype was detected only a few times. The genes are TRBV7-2 and TRBJ2-4; D gene unclear. The CDR3 covers 15 residues. The V end was cut by 0 bases, the J end by 0 bases, with 6 bases between. Germline lookup yields CDR1 SGHTA and CDR2 FQGNSA. DNA for the CDR3: TGTGCCAGCAGCTTAGCGTTCGGAGCCAAAAACATTCAGTACTTC. As protein: CASSLAFGAKNIQYF.

This clonotype was counted between two and nine times. The rearrangement uses TRBV18 and TRBJ2-1, with D possibly being TRBD1 (6 bases). This CDR3 region has 16 residues. V shed 3 bases and J shed 4 bases, with 16 bases lying between them. Germline values: CDR1 KGHSH, CDR2 LQKENI. The CDR3 coding sequence is TGTGCCAGCTCACCCAGCAGGGGTGGCAAATACAATGAGCAGTTCTTC. This sequence encodes CASSPSRGGKYNEQFF. Filled out from reference TRBV18 and TRBJ2-1, the complete variable domain reads NAGVMQNPRHLVRRRGQEARLRCSPMKGHSHVYWYRQLPEEGLKFMVYLQKENIIDESGMPKERFSAEFPKEGPSILRIQQVVRGDSAAYFCASSPSRGGKYNEQFFGPGTRLTVL.

This clonotype was found many times. The chain is built from TRBV6-6 and TRBJ2-2, with D possibly matching TRBD1 (6 bases). The length of the CDR3 is 14 residues. Germline values: CDR1 MNHNY, CDR2 SVGAGI (reference sequence). Trimming cost V 5 bases and J 7 bases, with 14 bases left between them. The CDR3 nucleotides read TGTGCCAGCAGTACGGACAGCCCGGGCGGGGAGCTGTTTTTT. It specifies CASSTDSPGGELFF.

The chain combines TRBV20-1 with TRBJ2-1; 10 nucleotides align to TRBD2. The ends lost 0 bases at V and 4 bases at J; junction bases unmatched: 9. The germline CDR1 and CDR2 sequences are DFQATT and SNEGSKA (reference sequence). The CDR3 spans 17 residues. The CDR3 loop reads CSARDASGGGAYNEQFF. Here the CDR3 DNA reads TGCAGTGCTAGAGATGCTAGCGGGGGTGGGGCTTACAATGAGCAGTTCTTC.

Ten or more counts support this clonotype. The genes are TRBV12-3 or TRBV12-4 and TRBJ2-1; a weak D match, TRBD2 (7 bases). The CDR3 length is 16 residues. With 3 bases removed from V and 1 base from J, the gap between germline ends came to 13 bases. The CDR3 DNA reads as TGTGCCAGCAGTTTTACGGGGGGCGGGTCCTACAATGAGCAGTTCTTC. Its translation: CASSFTGGGSYNEQFF.

The gene calls are TRBV27 and TRBJ2-3; D remains unclear. The CDR3 loop spans 17 amino acids. Trimming shortened V by 6 bases and J by 2 bases, and 21 bases separated the two germline ends. Germline V gene data show CDR1 as MNHEY and CDR2 as SMNVEV (reference sequence). Here the CDR3 DNA reads TGTGCCAGCAGAATACGATTCGGACCCACCCTCACAGATACGCAGTATTTT. This encodes CASRIRFGPTLTDTQYF.

The chain couples TRBV7-9 to TRBJ2-3; possibly TRBD1 for D (6 bases). Germline CDR1 is SEHNR and CDR2 is FQNEAQ (reference sequence). This CDR3 is built from 14 residues. Trimming removed 1 base at V and 2 bases at J, with 7 bases between. This chain's CDR3 is CASSLDRVTDTQYF. The DNA for the CDR3 is TGTGCCAGCAGCTTAGACAGGGTCACAGATACGCAGTATTTT. Variable domain in full (rest from reference TRBV7-9 and TRBJ2-3): DTGVSQNPRHKITKRGQNVTFRCDPISEHNRLYWYRQTLGQGPEFLTYFQNEAQLEKSRLLSDRFSAERPKGSFSTLEIQRTEQGDSAMYLCASSLDRVTDTQYFGPGTRLTVL.

This clonotype was seen many times. This rearrangement joins TRBV7-9 to TRBJ1-1; no clear D gene. Looked up from germline, CDR1 is SEHNR and CDR2 is FQNEAQ (reference sequence). Trimming removed 2 bases at V and 5 bases at J, with 9 bases between. The CDR3 length is 13 residues. The CDR3 region has the DNA TGTGCCAGCAGCTTATCAGTAGGGACTGAAGCTTTCTTT. Translation gives CASSLSVGTEAFF.